One sample yielded the 30 T cell receptor beta chains listed below, sequenced in a study of CD8 T cells in ankylosing spondylitis. Study-level points and caveats: Ankylosing spondylitis blood seemed to carry a telltale TCR beta motif made of roughly eight highly homologous variants.

The antigens these receptors bind are not known. TCRdb itself ran the 5' RACE reads through MiXCR, one entry per CDR3 protein. In the table there are more than 500,000 distinct CDR3 sequences, under 5.5% of which are singletons. Source material: blood, either unsorted or a sorted T cell fraction (not recorded which). These receptors came from a male donor with ankylosing spondylitis.

At least ten counts were recorded for this clonotype. This rearrangement joins TRBV6-1 to TRBJ1-3; D might be TRBD1 (6 bases). V shed 6 bases and J shed 1 base, with 10 bases lying between them. The CDR3 covers 14 residues. Germline values: CDR1 MNHNS, CDR2 SASEGT. CDR3 residues: CASRPGTSGNTIYF. In DNA, the CDR3 is TGTGCCAGCAGACCCGGGACATCTGGAAACACCATATATTTT.

The gene calls are TRBV20-1 and TRBJ2-6; D not resolved. This CDR3 comprises 16 residues. CDR1 is DFQATT, CDR2 SNEGSKA, per germline (reference sequence). Between the trimmed V and J ends, which lost 2 bases and 0 bases, there was a span of 11 bases. DNA of the CDR3: TGCAGTGCTAGATATCCCAGAGACTCTGGGGCCAACGTCCTGACTTTC. Amino acids: CSARYPRDSGANVLTF.

This clonotype appeared many times. For the CDR3, the DNA is TGTGCCATCAGTGCCCCCGGGGAGCCCTACGAGCAGTACTTC. This translates into CAISAPGEPYEQYF. This rearrangement joins TRBV10-3 to TRBJ2-7; D might be TRBD2 (5 bases). The CDR3 loop spans 14 amino acids. The ends were cut back, 4 bases at V and 2 bases at J, with 12 bases in the middle. Germline CDR1 is ENHRY and CDR2 is SYGVKD.

The rearrangement uses TRBV4-1 and TRBJ2-3; either TRBD1 or TRBD2 may fit D (5 bases each). V was trimmed by 1 base and J by 4 bases, leaving 12 bases between them. CDR3 length: 15 residues. Germline values: CDR1 MGHRA, CDR2 YSYEKL. The CDR3 region has the DNA TGCGCCAGCAGCCAAGGTTTGAGGGGTGCAGATACGCAGTATTTT. Translation: CASSQGLRGADTQYF.

This clonotype came up many times. One junction end disagrees with the germline gene, perhaps due to a read error. The chain uses TRBV20-1 and TRBJ1-2; the D is unclear. The CDR3 is 14 amino acids. The germline V gene has CDR1 DFQATT and CDR2 SNEGSKA (reference sequence). CDR3: CSARDSTPERASHF. Written as DNA, the CDR3 is TGCAGTGCTAGAGATAGTACCCCCGAGCGGGCCTCCCACTTC.

This clonotype was found many times. V is TRBV12-3 or TRBV12-4 and J is TRBJ1-5; tentatively, D is TRBD1 (5 bases). This CDR3 spans 13 amino acids. V lost 6 bases, J lost 3 bases, and 9 bases lay in between. CDR3 sequence reads: CASRRDFNQPQHF. CDR3 nucleotides: TGTGCCAGCAGAAGGGACTTCAATCAGCCCCAGCATTTT.

This clonotype was counted many times. The gene calls are TRBV7-2 and TRBJ2-3; 7 bases map to TRBD2. The germline V gene has CDR1 SGHTA and CDR2 FQGNSA. CDR3 length: 16 residues. Unmatched junction bases numbered 6, after V lost 1 base and J lost 2 bases. The CDR3 coding sequence is TGTGCCAGCAGCTTAGGTACGGGACTACTCACAGATACGCAGTATTTT. It codes for CASSLGTGLLTDTQYF.

This clonotype was seen a few times. The gene calls are TRBV20-1 and TRBJ2-1; weak D call: TRBD2 (5 bases). V was pared by 0 bases and J by 2 bases, with 14 bases between. This CDR3 has 16 amino acids. Germline CDR1 is DFQATT and CDR2 is SNEGSKA (reference sequence). The CDR3 spells CSARDPLRLTYNEQFF. The CDR3 nucleotides are TGCAGTGCTAGAGATCCCCTCAGACTAACCTACAATGAGCAGTTCTTC.

This clonotype occurred many times. V gene TRBV7-2 combines with J gene TRBJ2-1; no clear D gene. Germline assignment: CDR1 SGHTA and CDR2 FQGNSA. The CDR3 has 12 amino acids. Trimming took 5 bases from V and 3 from J, leaving 5 bases between them. CDR3 in amino acids: CASSTDYNEQFF. CDR3 nucleotides: TGTGCCAGCAGCACCGACTACAATGAGCAGTTCTTC.

The table lists this clonotype with many counts. The rearrangement links TRBV15 to TRBJ1-1; unclear D gene. Trimming pared 1 base from V and 5 bases from J, leaving 5 bases between. Germline V gene data show CDR1 as LNHNV and CDR2 as YYDKDF (reference sequence). CDR3 length equals 12 residues. In DNA, the CDR3 is TGTGCCACCAGCAGAGGTCTTACTGAAGCTTTCTTT. Its protein product is CATSRGLTEAFF.

This clonotype was detected ten times or more. J is TRBJ1-2 and V is TRBV20-1; D call uncertain. With 3 bases removed from V and 10 bases from J, the gap between germline ends came to 24 bases. Germline V CDR1 and CDR2: DFQATT, SNEGSKA (reference sequence). CDR3 length: 15 residues. The CDR3 sequence: CSASHPKWENQDYTF. DNA of the CDR3: TGCAGTGCTAGCCACCCTAAATGGGAGAACCAAGACTACACCTTC.

There are many counts of this clonotype. This chain links TRBV6-5 with TRBJ2-1; 7 positions agree with TRBD2. The length of the CDR3 is 14 residues. Germline trimming cut 0 bases from V and 5 bases from J; bases unmatched to any gene: 1. Germline CDR1 MNHEY, CDR2 SVGAGI. This chain's CDR3 is CASSYSRGDNEQFF. Written as DNA, the CDR3 is TGTGCCAGCAGTTACTCCCGGGGGGACAATGAGCAGTTCTTC.

This clonotype was recorded many times. As DNA, the CDR3 is TGTGCCAGCGGACTGACAGGGGTGGGCACTGAAGCTTTCTTT. Amino acids: CASGLTGVGTEAFF. J is TRBJ1-1 and V is TRBV2; 8 bases line up with TRBD1. Trimming removed 8 bases from V and 4 bases from J; junction bases left unmatched: 9. The germline CDR1 and CDR2 sequences are SNHLY and FYNNEI. This CDR3 contains 14 residues.

Ten or more counts support this clonotype. The gene calls are TRBV20-1 and TRBJ2-1, with 10 bases identical to TRBD1. Germline lookup yields CDR1 DFQATT and CDR2 SNEGSKA (reference sequence). J lost 7 bases, V lost 6 bases, and 3 bases had no gene match. This CDR3 contains 12 residues. CDR3 residues: CSAPGQGNEQFF. In DNA form, the CDR3 reads TGCAGTGCACCGGGACAGGGGAATGAGCAGTTCTTC.

This clonotype was recorded many times. The chain carries TRBV7-9 and TRBJ1-1; D remains unclear. Looked up from germline, CDR1 is SEHNR and CDR2 is FQNEAQ (reference sequence). V was cut by 5 bases and J by 4 bases, with 11 bases left in between. The CDR3 loop spans 13 amino acids. DNA for the CDR3: TGTGCCAGCAGCCCGGGAGTTCGCACTGAAGCTTTCTTT. Residues: CASSPGVRTEAFF.

Ten or more counts support this clonotype. The chain uses TRBV9 and TRBJ2-1; D is unclear. This CDR3 is 15 amino acids long. Germline values: CDR1 SGDLS, CDR2 YYNGEE. Trimming left V 2 bases short and J 5 bases short, with 14 bases between. The CDR3 DNA reads TGTGCCAGCAGCGTCCTCCCCTTTCGGCACAATGAGCAGTTCTTC. It encodes CASSVLPFRHNEQFF.

For this clonotype: A read error is possible here, since a much larger clone lies one base away. The V call is TRBV10-3, the J call TRBJ2-4; no definite D call. Between the trimmed V and J ends, which lost 6 bases and 9 bases, there was a span of 12 bases. The CDR3 runs 12 residues. From germline, CDR1 is ENHRY and CDR2 SYGVKD. The CDR3 loop is CAISHGAIIQYF. The CDR3 region has the DNA TGTGCCATCAGCCACGGAGCCATCATTCAGTACTTC.

In its sample, this clonotype was seen many times. The V and J genes are TRBV10-2 and TRBJ2-1; 8 bases map to TRBD2. The CDR3 runs to 16 residues. Germline V CDR1 and CDR2: WSHSY, SAAADI. Trimming took 0 bases from V and 5 from J; bases not matched to a gene: 6. CDR3 sequence reads: CASSESASGLHNEQFF. The CDR3 region has the DNA TGCGCCAGCAGTGAGTCTGCTAGCGGGTTACACAATGAGCAGTTCTTC.

The table lists this clonotype with many counts. The CDR3 DNA sequence: TGTGCCAGCGGCGTTCTCGGGAGAAGTCTCGAGCAGTACTTC. This codes for CASGVLGRSLEQYF. The gene calls are TRBV12-3 or TRBV12-4 and TRBJ2-7; D possibly corresponds to TRBD2 (6 bases). Trimming cost V 8 bases and J 6 bases, with 20 bases left between them. The CDR3 totals 14 residues.

V and J are TRBV5-8 and TRBJ2-1, with 7 bases identical to TRBD1. The CDR3 is 15 residues long. V shed 7 bases, J shed 4 bases, and the junction held 11 bases outside the gene matches. Germline CDR1 SGHTS, CDR2 YDEGEE. The CDR3 nucleotides are TGTGCCAGCCACCCACTCGGGACAGCATACAATGAGCAGTTCTTC. Protein: CASHPLGTAYNEQFF.

This clonotype turned up a few times. This chain connects TRBV15 to TRBJ2-7; D not resolved. CDR3 size: 14 residues. The germline V gene encodes CDR1 LNHNV and CDR2 YYDKDF (reference sequence). V lost 3 bases to trimming and J lost 2 bases, with 11 bases between them. The CDR3 reads CATSSEKGPYEQYF. CDR3 coding DNA: TGTGCCACCAGCAGCGAGAAGGGCCCCTACGAGCAGTACTTC.

This clonotype has ten or more counts. The gene calls are TRBV12-3 or TRBV12-4 and TRBJ2-7, with a tentative D call TRBD1 (7 bases). The CDR3 has 14 amino acids. V shed 4 bases and J shed 6 bases, with 16 bases lying between them. The CDR3 protein is CASSSYGQEGEQYF. In nucleotides, the CDR3 is TGTGCCAGCAGTTCCTACGGACAGGAGGGCGAGCAGTACTTC.

The table lists this clonotype with many counts. The V gene is TRBV12-3 or TRBV12-4, the J gene TRBJ1-1; TRBD1 might be the D (5 bases). CDR3 size: 13 residues. The V gene lost 7 bases and the J gene lost 9 bases, with 18 bases spanning the gap. CDR3 sequence reads: CASTLRGVPQAFF. The CDR3 bases are TGTGCCAGCACCCTCCGAGGGGTTCCCCAAGCTTTCTTT.

The sample holds many counts of this clonotype. This sequence joins TRBV18 and TRBJ1-1; tentative D call: TRBD1 (6 bases). This CDR3 spans 13 amino acids. Between the trimmed V and J ends, which lost 6 bases and 4 bases, there was a span of 12 bases. Germline lookup yields CDR1 KGHSH and CDR2 LQKENI. The CDR3 coding sequence is TGTGCCAGCTCCCACGACAGGATCACTGAAGCTTTCTTT. Translation: CASSHDRITEAFF.

This clonotype was counted ten times or more. This CDR3 is CASSESADGHREQYF. CDR3 nucleotide sequence: TGTGCCAGCAGTGAATCAGCCGACGGACATCGCGAGCAGTACTTC. This rearrangement joins TRBV25-1 to TRBJ2-7, with TRBD1 as a possible D gene (5 bases). CDR3 length equals 15 residues. Germline V gene data show CDR1 as MGHDK and CDR2 as SYGVNS. With 1 base removed from V and 6 bases from J, the gap between germline ends came to 16 bases.

This clonotype has a count of ten or more. The rearrangement uses TRBV2 and TRBJ2-3; unclear D gene. In germline, CDR1 is SNHLY, CDR2 FYNNEI. V lost 5 bases to trimming and J lost 4 bases, with 13 bases between them. The length of the CDR3 is 14 residues. CDR3 region: CASSRIHVADTQYF. CDR3 sequence (DNA): TGTGCCAGCAGTAGAATTCATGTTGCAGATACGCAGTATTTT.

In this sample, this clonotype turned up many times. The genes are TRBV5-1 and TRBJ2-3; the D gene could be TRBD1 or TRBD2 (5 bases each). Germline V gene lookup returns CDR1 SGHRS and CDR2 YFSETQ. This CDR3 comprises 14 residues. The V end was cut by 7 bases, the J end by 2 bases, with 14 bases between. The CDR3 sequence: CASSSGQHTDTQYF. In DNA form, the CDR3 reads TGCGCCAGCTCCTCGGGGCAGCACACAGATACGCAGTATTTT.

Many counts were recorded for this clonotype. V and J are TRBV20-1 and TRBJ1-1, with 8 bases that match TRBD1. This CDR3 spans 16 amino acids. CDR1 and CDR2 (germline): DFQATT, SNEGSKA (reference sequence). V was pared by 1 base and J by 4 bases, with 11 bases of the junction left unmatched. This CDR3 reads CSARAPGGAWGTEAFF. The CDR3 nucleotides read TGCAGTGCTAGAGCCCCAGGGGGCGCATGGGGCACTGAAGCTTTCTTT.

This chain joins TRBV30 and TRBJ1-5; tentatively, D is TRBD1 (5 bases). This CDR3 region has 17 residues. In germline, CDR1 is GTSNPN, CDR2 SVGIG (reference sequence). The germline V and J ends were trimmed by 2 bases and 1 base, with 18 bases remaining between them. CDR3 loop: CAWSSSGIRRSNQPQHF. The CDR3 DNA follows: TGTGCCTGGAGTTCCTCAGGGATTCGAAGAAGCAATCAGCCCCAGCATTTT.

This chain links TRBV7-2 with TRBJ2-7; TRBD2 is a possible D gene (6 bases). The germline gives CDR1 SGHTA, CDR2 FQGNSA. V was shortened by 5 bases and J by 0 bases, with 14 bases between the two germline ends. CDR3 length: 15 amino acids. The CDR3 coding sequence is TGTGCCAGCAGCGGGAGGACCCGGAGCTCCTACGAGCAGTACTTC. Protein sequence: CASSGRTRSSYEQYF.